This T cell receptor beta chain stems from a study of blood T cell repertoires in COVID-19. About the research overall: Samples came from the United States, Italy and Spain, spanning acute and convalescent COVID-19. In each case, the material was cDNA or gDNA derived from T cells, B-cell-depleted T cells, or PBMCs.

This clone appeared a few times. The authors' processing: Using reference gene primer amplification, nucleated cell counts were estimated. Method: immunoSEQ multiplex PCR; TCRdb's copy keeps in-frame clones and lacks some. V and J calls and clone size are copied from that table; D and trimming were computed from the DNA. The sample lists tens of thousands of clones; 92% were seen once. V was pared by 1 base and J by 0 bases, with 4 bases of the junction left unmatched. The CDR3 sequence is 17 residues long. Per the germline V gene, CDR1 is SGHRS and CDR2 is YFSETQ. The sample was peripheral blood. V gene TRBV5-1 combines with J gene TRBJ2-2; TRBD2 aligns across 9 bases. The TCR comes from a human donor in a cohort sampled during active COVID-19. The CDR3, as DNA: TGCGCCAGCAGCTTGCCGGCTAGCGGGGCGAACACCGGGGAGCTGTTTTTT. This gives the protein CASSLPASGANTGELFF.